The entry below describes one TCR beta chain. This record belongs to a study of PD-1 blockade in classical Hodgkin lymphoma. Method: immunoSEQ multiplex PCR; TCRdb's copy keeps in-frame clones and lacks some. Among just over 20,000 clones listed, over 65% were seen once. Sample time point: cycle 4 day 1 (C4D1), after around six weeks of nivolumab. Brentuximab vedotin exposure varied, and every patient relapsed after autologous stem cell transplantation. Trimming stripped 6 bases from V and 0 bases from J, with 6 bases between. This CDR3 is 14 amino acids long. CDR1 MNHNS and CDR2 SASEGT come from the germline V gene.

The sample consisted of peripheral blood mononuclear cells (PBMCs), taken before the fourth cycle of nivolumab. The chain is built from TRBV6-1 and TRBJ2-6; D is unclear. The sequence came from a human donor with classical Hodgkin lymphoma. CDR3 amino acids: CASSLFSGANVLTF. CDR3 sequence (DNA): TGTGCCAGCAGCTTGTTCTCTGGGGCCAACGTCCTGACTTTC.